The sequence of this T cell receptor (beta chain) was determined in a study of blood T cell repertoires in COVID-19. Background on the study: Specimens from acute and convalescent COVID-19 originated in the United States, Italy and Spain.

How the authors handled the data: Quantification of nucleated cells was approximated via reference gene primer amplification. Assay used: immunoSEQ multiplex PCR; TCRdb lists only in-frame clones, some missing. V, J and clone size were drawn from that table, and D and trimming were deduced from the DNA. The table lists a few hundred thousand clones, 85% of them singletons, with more than 3% in the top ten. This clone has a single count. V was cut by 6 bases and J by 6 bases, with 17 bases left in between. Germline V gene sequence: CDR1 MDHEN, CDR2 SYDVKM. The CDR3 has 15 amino acids. The sample comprised peripheral blood. The sequence derives from a woman aged 18-30 years with acute or convalescent COVID-19. The chain is built from TRBV28 and TRBJ1-4, with D possibly TRBD1 on 5 matching bases. CDR3 nucleotide sequence: TGTGCCAGCAGCCGCAGGGAGGCTATGTATGAAAAACTGTTTTTT. Translation: CASSRREAMYEKLFF.